The entry below describes one TCR beta chain. Germline and junction disagree at one end, which may indicate a read error. Germline lookup yields CDR1 SGHTA and CDR2 FQGNSA. The CDR3 contains 14 residues. The sample comes from a study of tumor-infiltrating lymphocytes in primary liver carcinoma. Turning to the study itself: Staging of the tumors gave T1-T3 N0M0, with widths of roughly 4.2 to 11 cm.

Using a constant-region primer together with ProtoScript II reverse transcriptase, TCR beta cDNA was made from 500 to 650 ng of total RNA. Libraries of TCR beta came from three nested multiplex PCR rounds with slightly modified ARM-PCR. Forward primers for TRBV1-TRBV30 and a C-beta reverse primer served the first two PCR rounds, at roughly 10 cycles each. TCRdb independently ran MiXCR on the multiplex PCR reads; one entry per CDR3 protein. The sample consists of tens of thousands of distinct CDR3 sequences, about three quarters of them appearing once. Unsorted bulk tissue of about 20-30 mg yielded co-extracted RNA and DNA. Patients had primary liver carcinoma treated by surgical resection.

This receptor was obtained from a middle-aged man with primary liver carcinoma and hepatitis B virus infection. Sequenced material: liver tumor tissue from sampling region 1. Stated subset: tumor region T1, superior pole. The V call is TRBV7-2, the J call TRBJ2-1; D perhaps matches TRBD1 (5 bases). The CDR3 coding sequence is TGTGCCAGCAGCTTATTTATGGCGGACAATGAACAGTTCTTC. Amino acids: CASSLFMADNEQFF.